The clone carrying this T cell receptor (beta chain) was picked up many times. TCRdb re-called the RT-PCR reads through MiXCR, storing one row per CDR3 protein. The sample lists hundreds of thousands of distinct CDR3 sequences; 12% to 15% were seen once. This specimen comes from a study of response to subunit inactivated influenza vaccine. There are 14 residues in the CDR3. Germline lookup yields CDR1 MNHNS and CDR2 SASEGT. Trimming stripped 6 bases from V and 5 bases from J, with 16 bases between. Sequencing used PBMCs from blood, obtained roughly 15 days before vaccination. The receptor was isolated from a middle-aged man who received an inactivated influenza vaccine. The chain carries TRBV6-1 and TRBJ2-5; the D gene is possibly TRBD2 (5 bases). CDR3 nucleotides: TGTGCCAGCAGCCCTCCCGGATGGGAGGAGACCCAGTACTTC. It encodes CASSPPGWEETQYF.